The source of this T cell receptor beta chain is a study of neurological immune-mediated disorders. TCRdb reprocessed the 5' RACE reads via MiXCR and lists one record per CDR3 protein. The data hold almost 85,000 distinct CDR3 sequences, with approximately 2.4% observed a single time. Trimming at V came to 5 bases and at J to 5 bases, leaving 7 bases not matched to a gene. The CDR3 is made up of 16 amino acids. Germline CDR1 MNHEY, CDR2 SMNVEV (reference sequence). This clonotype was seen at least ten times. The chain has TRBV27 and TRBJ2-5, with 14 bases aligning to TRBD2. The specimen was PBMCs. The TCR originated in a woman between 25 and 40 years old with multiple sclerosis. CDR3 amino acids: CASSPGTSGSWETQYF. In nucleotides, the CDR3 is TGTGCCAGCAGTCCCGGGACTAGCGGGAGTTGGGAGACCCAGTACTTC.